A selection of T cell receptor beta chains follows, all from one sample in a study of patients and donors after allogeneic stem cell transplantation. TCRdb re-analysed the RT-PCR reads in MiXCR, keeping a single row per CDR3 protein. The table records about 110,000 distinct CDR3 sequences, about a third of them present only once. The sequencing sample was made of blood, either unsorted or a sorted T cell fraction (not recorded which). Every receptor here comes from a human donor who was either an allogeneic HSCT recipient or a stem cell or donor lymphocyte infusion donor (not recorded which). It is not recorded whose cells these are; they may come from a transplant donor. CDR3s include the opening cysteine and the closing phenylalanine or tryptophan. A D gene is named only where the DNA matches it firmly. Clone size appears in some rows only: once, few, many, or a class for an expanded clone.

>NA|TRBJ1-1|TRBV7-9|NA
TGTGCCAGCAGCTTCGACTGGGACACTGAAGCTTTCTTT
CASSFDWDTEAFF
>TRBD1|TRBJ2-5|TRBV6-2/TRBV6-3|NA
TGTGCCAGCAGTTACTTTGGACAGGGATACGGCGAGACCCAGTACTTC
CASSYFGQGYGETQYF
>NA|TRBJ2-7|TRBV5-1|NA
TGCGCCAGCAGCACTCCTACTAGCCAGTACGAGCAGTACTTC
CASSTPTSQYEQYF
>TRBD1|TRBJ2-3|TRBV5-6|NA
TGTGCCAGCAGCCAACAGGGGGCAGATACGCAGTATTTT
CASSQQGADTQYF
>TRBD1|TRBJ1-5|TRBV29-1|NA
TGCAGCACCCGACAGGGTAGCAATCAGCCCCAGCATTTT
CSTRQGSNQPQHF
>NA|TRBJ2-1|TRBV6-2/TRBV6-3|NA
TGTGCCAGCAGTTTGGACTACCTGACTAGCTCCTACAATGAGCAGTTCTTC
CASSLDYLTSSYNEQFF
>NA|TRBJ1-6|TRBV7-9|few
TGTGCCAGCAGCTTAGATGTATGGCTTGGTTATTCACCCCTCCACTTT
CASSLDVWLGYSPLHF
>NA|TRBJ2-1|TRBV18|NA
TGTGCCAGCTCACCACTCAGGAGCTCCTACAATGAGCAGTTCTTC
CASSPLRSSYNEQFF
>TRBD1|TRBJ2-1|TRBV9|NA
TGTGCCAGCAGACCCGGCCCAGGGGGCGAAGGTGAGCAGTTCTTC
CASRPGPGGEGEQFF
>TRBD1|TRBJ1-2|TRBV7-6|few
TGTGCCAGCAGCAAACGACAGGGGGACTATGGCTACACCTTC
CASSKRQGDYGYTF
>NA|TRBJ1-4|TRBV7-2|few
TGTGCCAGCAGCTTAGCCCCCGTCGCAACTAATGAAAAACTGTTTTTT
CASSLAPVATNEKLFF
>NA|TRBJ2-1|TRBV21-1|few
TGTGCCAGCAGCAAAGCGCTGTTTGGGACGAATAACAATGAGCAGTTCTTC
CASSKALFGTNNNEQFF
>TRBD2|TRBJ2-7|TRBV28|few
TGTGCCAGCAGGGGTGGACTAGCGCCATACGAGCAGTACTTC
CASRGGLAPYEQYF
>NA|TRBJ1-6|TRBV5-1|NA
TGCGCCAGCAGCTTAACCGGAGCGCCACCCCTCCACTTT
CASSLTGAPPLHF
>TRBD1|TRBJ2-1|TRBV18|few
TGTGCCAGCTCACCACCGTATGGGGACAGGGGGCTCAATGAGCAGTTCTTC
CASSPPYGDRGLNEQFF
>NA|TRBJ2-2|TRBV12-3/TRBV12-4|NA
TGTGCCAGCAGTTTAAGAACCACCGGGGAGCTGTTTTTT
CASSLRTTGELFF
>NA|TRBJ1-2|TRBV30|NA
TGTGCCTGGCGACGACAGGATGGCTATGGCTACACCTTC
CAWRRQDGYGYTF
>NA|TRBJ1-5|TRBV7-9|few
TGTGCCAGCAGTCGAGAAACAACAAATCAGCCCCAGCATTTT
CASSRETTNQPQHF
>TRBD1|TRBJ1-2|TRBV5-5|NA
TGTGCCAGCACCCGGGACAGGTCTTTCTATGGCTACACCTTC
CASTRDRSFYGYTF
>TRBD2|TRBJ2-7|TRBV20-1|NA
TGCAGTGCTACGGCTAGCGGGAGGTACGAGCAGTACTTC
CSATASGRYEQYF
>NA|TRBJ2-7|TRBV19|NA
TGTGCCAGTAGTTGGGACTCCGACTCCTACGAGCAGTACTTC
CASSWDSDSYEQYF
>TRBD1|TRBJ1-1|TRBV7-6|NA
TGTGCCAGCAGCTCGAAGACAGGGTTAAACACTGAAGCTTTCTTT
CASSSKTGLNTEAFF
>NA|TRBJ2-7|TRBV10-3|NA
TGTGCCATCAGGACTACCTACGAGCAGTACTTC
CAIRTTYEQYF
>NA|TRBJ2-5|TRBV29-1|once
TGCAGCGTTGATCTGGGAGACGGTCGAGAGACCCAGTACTTC
CSVDLGDGRETQYF
>TRBD1|TRBJ2-5|TRBV15|NA
TGTGCCACCGGACAGGGAACACTCGGGACCCAGTACTTC
CATGQGTLGTQYF